Each of the 30 T cell receptor beta chains below was sequenced from the same sample in a study of T cell clonotyping in hematopoietic cell transplantation. Profiling relied on immunoSEQ multiplex PCR, and the TCRdb table lists in-frame clones only, not all of them. The table lists 13,000 or so clones, about nine tenths of them singletons. The sequenced material came from peripheral blood mononuclear cells. These TCRs come from a young man in good health. Some clones in this sample may be carry-over from other donors' samples.

The gene calls are TRBV6-1 and TRBJ1-6, with TRBD1 matching over 8 bases. Losses at the gene ends were 4 bases for V and 5 bases for J; bases not matched to a gene: 1. There are 14 residues in the CDR3. The germline V gene encodes CDR1 MNHNS and CDR2 SASEGT. CDR3 nucleotides: TGTGCCAGCAGTGTGACAGGGGATAATTCACCCCTCCACTTT. Amino acids: CASSVTGDNSPLHF.

This clone was seen only once. The J gene is TRBJ2-2, the V gene TRBV11-3, with 9 bases matching TRBD2. The CDR3 spans 18 residues. Germline V gives CDR1 SGHNT, CDR2 YENEEA. Trimming at V came to 6 bases and at J to 3 bases, leaving 14 bases not matched to a gene. The DNA of the CDR3 is TGTGCCAGCAGTCTAAGGAGCTGGCGGGAGGGGCACACCGGGGAGCTGTTTTTT. Translated, it gives CASSLRSWREGHTGELFF.

This rearrangement joins TRBV15 to TRBJ2-6, with 7 bases aligning to TRBD2. Trimming took 3 bases from V and 0 from J; bases not matched to a gene: 8. Germline V gene sequence: CDR1 LNHNV, CDR2 YYDKDF (reference sequence). CDR3 size: 18 residues. CDR3 DNA: TGTGCCACCAGCAGGACCAGTGGGGGGGGCTCTGGGGCCAACGTCCTGACTTTC. Translated: CATSRTSGGGSGANVLTF.

This clone was counted a few times. The chain couples TRBV5-1 to TRBJ2-3, with a weak D call TRBD2 (6 bases). Germline assignment: CDR1 SGHRS and CDR2 YFSETQ. The CDR3 is 14 residues long. The germline V and J ends were trimmed by 1 base and 5 bases, with 11 bases remaining between them. CDR3: CASSLRQGGDTQYF. The CDR3 DNA is TGCGCCAGCAGCTTGCGGCAGGGAGGAGATACGCAGTATTTT.

This chain uses TRBV30 with TRBJ2-1, with D maybe TRBD1 (6 bases). Looked up from germline, CDR1 is GTSNPN and CDR2 is SVGIG (reference sequence). The V gene lost 2 bases and the J gene lost 2 bases, with 10 bases spanning the gap. CDR3 size: 14 residues. The DNA for the CDR3 is TGTGCCTGGAGTAGGAACAGGGCCTACAATGAGCAGTTCTTC. Its protein product is CAWSRNRAYNEQFF.

This chain uses TRBV5-6 with TRBJ1-1, with D maybe TRBD1 (6 bases). The CDR3 has 14 residues. The V and J ends lost 2 bases and 1 base respectively, with 9 bases between them. Looked up from germline, CDR1 is SGHDT and CDR2 is YYEEEE. CDR3 protein: CASSFRGRNTEAFF. The CDR3 bases are TGTGCCAGCAGCTTCAGGGGACGGAACACTGAAGCTTTCTTT.

The chain recombines TRBV5-1 with TRBJ1-3; D is uncertain. The CDR3 sequence is 14 residues long. CDR1 is SGHRS, CDR2 YFSETQ, per germline. The V end was cut by 7 bases, the J end by 0 bases, with 11 bases between. The DNA for the CDR3 is TGCGCCAGCCGCGGCCAGAGCTCTGGAAACACCATATATTTT. Translation gives CASRGQSSGNTIYF.

The chain recombines TRBV19 with TRBJ2-7; 9 positions agree with TRBD1. V gave up 7 bases and J gave up 7 bases; unmatched junction bases: 14. CDR1 and CDR2 (germline): LNHDA, SQIVND (reference sequence). The CDR3 is made up of 15 amino acids. For the CDR3, the DNA is TGTGCCAGTACATCTCAGGGGACAGGGACCATGGAGCAGTACTTC. Residues: CASTSQGTGTMEQYF.

The CDR3 here is CASSPGFRGTEAFF. The CDR3 coding sequence is TGTGCCAGCAGCCCTGGATTTCGGGGGACTGAAGCTTTCTTT. V usage is TRBV6-1 and J usage is TRBJ1-1; a possible D gene is TRBD1 (5 bases). CDR1 MNHNS and CDR2 SASEGT come from the germline V gene. V was trimmed by 6 bases and J by 5 bases, leaving 16 bases between them. This CDR3 has 14 residues.

This chain uses TRBV7-2 with TRBJ2-5; D may correspond to TRBD1 or TRBD2 (6 bases each). Trimming removed 6 bases at V and 9 bases at J, with 26 bases between. The CDR3 consists of 16 residues. Germline V gives CDR1 SGHTA, CDR2 FQGNSA. CDR3 DNA sequence: TGTGCCAGCAGGTCAGGGGTAGCGGAGATAAGAGAAGCCCAGTACTTC. This gives the protein CASRSGVAEIREAQYF.

The V and J genes are TRBV19 and TRBJ1-5; 7 bases agree with TRBD1. The CDR3 runs to 16 residues. With V trimmed by 6 bases and J by 0 bases, 8 bases remained unmatched. CDR1 is LNHDA and CDR2 is SQIVND in the germline V gene (reference sequence). The CDR3 reads CASRRRTGDSNQPQHF. Written as DNA, the CDR3 is TGTGCCAGTAGGCGCAGGACAGGAGATAGCAATCAGCCCCAGCATTTT. The complete variable domain, with remaining parts taken from reference TRBV19 and TRBJ1-5, reads DGGITQSPKYLFRKEGQNVTLSCEQNLNHDAMYWYRQDPGQGLRLIYYSQIVNDFQKGDIAEGYSVSREKKESFPLTVTSAQKNPTAFYLCASRRRTGDSNQPQHFGDGTRLSIL.

This rearrangement joins TRBV15 to TRBJ2-5, with 10 positions matching TRBD2. Germline V lookup: CDR1 LNHNV, CDR2 YYDKDF (reference sequence). This CDR3 spans 16 amino acids. The V and J ends lost 5 bases and 5 bases, in that order; junction bases with no gene match: 11. The CDR3 is CATSGASGSSRETQYF. CDR3 in DNA: TGTGCCACCAGCGGAGCTAGCGGGAGTTCGAGGGAGACCCAGTACTTC.

V is TRBV6-6 and J is TRBJ2-5; perhaps D is TRBD1 or TRBD2 (5 bases each). CDR1 and CDR2 from the germline V gene are MNHNY and SVGAGI (reference sequence). This CDR3 has 14 residues. Trimming took 2 bases from V and 2 from J, leaving 9 bases between them. CDR3 in DNA: TGTGCCAGCAGTTACGGCTGGGGGCAAGAGACCCAGTACTTC. Translating it yields CASSYGWGQETQYF.

The chain joins TRBV19 to TRBJ2-7; D might be TRBD1 (5 bases). CDR1 LNHDA and CDR2 SQIVND come from the germline V gene (reference sequence). CDR3 length equals 13 residues. Trimming stripped 5 bases from V and 6 bases from J, with 14 bases between. The CDR3 is CASSLSRQTEQYF. CDR3 DNA sequence: TGTGCCAGTAGTCTCTCCCGACAGACCGAGCAGTACTTC.

This sequence joins TRBV7-2 and TRBJ1-1; D is uncertain. CDR1 SGHTA and CDR2 FQGNSA come from the germline V gene. The CDR3 extends over 15 amino acids. V dropped 4 bases and J dropped 3 bases, with 15 bases sitting between them. CDR3: CASSSSQPVDTEAFF. CDR3 nucleotides: TGTGCCAGCAGCTCCTCACAACCTGTGGACACTGAAGCTTTCTTT.

The V call is TRBV27, the J call TRBJ2-7, with TRBD1 identical over 7 bases. V shed 5 bases, J shed 2 bases, and the junction held 3 bases outside the gene matches. From germline, CDR1 is MNHEY and CDR2 SMNVEV (reference sequence). The CDR3 is made up of 13 amino acids. CDR3 sequence reads: CASSKGTAYEQYF. The CDR3 coding sequence is TGTGCCAGCAGTAAAGGGACAGCCTACGAGCAGTACTTC.

V is TRBV2 and J is TRBJ1-5, with 7 bases identical to TRBD1. Trimming took 6 bases from V and 7 from J; bases not matched to a gene: 9. CDR3 length: 14 amino acids. From germline, CDR1 is SNHLY and CDR2 FYNNEI. This CDR3 is CASRRPGGGQPQHF. The CDR3 DNA reads TGTGCCAGCAGACGTCCAGGGGGAGGGCAGCCCCAGCATTTT. The complete variable domain, with remaining parts taken from reference TRBV2 and TRBJ1-5, reads EPEVTQTPSHQVTQMGQEVILRCVPISNHLYFYWYRQILGQKVEFLVSFYNNEISEKSEIFDDQFSVERPDGSNFTLKIRSTKLEDSAMYFCASRRPGGGQPQHFGDGTRLSIL.

This chain connects TRBV6-1 to TRBJ1-4; D ambiguous. The CDR3 runs to 13 residues. Trimming removed 5 bases at V and 3 bases at J, with 7 bases between. CDR1 MNHNS and CDR2 SASEGT come from the germline V gene. CDR3 sequence: CASSRGANEKLFF. DNA for the CDR3: TGTGCCAGCAGTCGGGGTGCTAATGAAAAACTGTTTTTT.

The rearrangement uses TRBV19 and TRBJ1-5; perhaps TRBD1 as D (6 bases). Germline V lookup: CDR1 LNHDA, CDR2 SQIVND (reference sequence). V was clipped by 5 bases and J by 5 bases, with 10 bases between them. This CDR3 contains 13 residues. The CDR3 nucleotides read TGTGCCAGTAGTGGCGACAGGTATCAGCCCCAGCATTTT. As protein: CASSGDRYQPQHF.

This clone was seen a few times. The CDR3 region has the DNA TGCGCCAGCAGTCAAACCTGGACCGAGTACCAAGAGACCCAGTACTTC. Translation: CASSQTWTEYQETQYF. The chain combines TRBV23-1 with TRBJ2-5; D remains unclear. TRBV23-1 is an ORF for which the function is uncertain. There are 16 residues in the CDR3. Trimming removed 2 bases from V and 0 bases from J, with 13 bases in between.

This clone was observed a few times. The chain uses TRBV5-1 and TRBJ2-2, with D possibly matching TRBD2 (6 bases). Trimming pared 6 bases from V and 3 bases from J, leaving 15 bases between. Per the germline V gene, CDR1 is SGHRS and CDR2 is YFSETQ. The CDR3 runs to 15 residues. Here the CDR3 DNA reads TGCGCCAGCAACTGGGGGACTGGTTACACCGGGGAGCTGTTTTTT. The encoded protein is CASNWGTGYTGELFF.

The chain uses TRBV7-2 and TRBJ1-6; 7 nucleotides line up with TRBD1. Germline V gene lookup returns CDR1 SGHTA and CDR2 FQGNSA. The CDR3 runs 15 residues. Trimming cost V 5 bases and J 6 bases; bases outside gene matches: 7. The CDR3 region has the DNA TGTGCCAGCAGCCCACAGGGGCCATCTAATTCACCCCTCCACTTT. It specifies CASSPQGPSNSPLHF.

V gene TRBV5-1 combines with J gene TRBJ1-5; D might be TRBD1 (5 bases). The germline V gene encodes CDR1 SGHRS and CDR2 YFSETQ. The CDR3 extends over 15 amino acids. V was pared by 0 bases and J by 2 bases, with 9 bases between. CDR3 in amino acids: CASSLGQGGNQPQHF. The CDR3 DNA is TGCGCCAGCAGCTTGGGGCAGGGCGGCAATCAGCCCCAGCATTTT.

The chain combines TRBV2 with TRBJ2-7; no clear D. The CDR3 loop spans 13 amino acids. V dropped 10 bases and J dropped 3 bases, with 16 bases sitting between them. Germline V CDR1 and CDR2: SNHLY, FYNNEI. The CDR3 loop is CATREFGNYEQYF. The CDR3 DNA reads as TGTGCCACCAGAGAGTTCGGTAACTACGAGCAGTACTTC.

The genes are TRBV6-5 and TRBJ1-1; possibly TRBD1 for D (5 bases). The CDR3 extends over 12 amino acids. The V and J ends lost 10 bases and 1 base respectively, with 10 bases between them. Germline CDR1 MNHEY, CDR2 SVGAGI. This chain's CDR3 is CATGGANTEAFF. For the CDR3, the DNA is TGTGCCACCGGTGGGGCGAACACTGAAGCTTTCTTT.

The CDR3 protein is CAWSRDRTRTQETQYF. CDR3 in DNA: TGTGCCTGGAGTAGGGACAGGACAAGAACCCAAGAGACCCAGTACTTC. J is TRBJ2-5 and V is TRBV30, with TRBD1 matching 8 bases. Germline CDR1 is GTSNPN and CDR2 is SVGIG (reference sequence). Unmatched junction bases numbered 9, after V lost 2 bases and J lost 1 base. The CDR3 totals 16 residues.

The rearrangement links TRBV13 to TRBJ2-3; 7 bases agree with TRBD2. Germline V lookup: CDR1 PRHDT, CDR2 FYEKMQ (reference sequence). Trimming at V came to 3 bases and at J to 4 bases, leaving 16 bases not matched to a gene. The CDR3 is made up of 18 amino acids. DNA for the CDR3: TGTGCCAGCAGCTTCGGGCGGGAGTCAGACCTATCCGCAGATACGCAGTATTTT. This translates into CASSFGRESDLSADTQYF.

The chain couples TRBV11-3 to TRBJ1-3; no reliable D call. With 5 bases removed from V and 0 bases from J, the gap between germline ends came to 17 bases. The CDR3 sequence is 17 residues long. CDR1 SGHNT and CDR2 YENEEA come from the germline V gene. The DNA for the CDR3 is TGTGCCAGCAGCCCCCCCCAAGCAAAGAGCTCTGGAAACACCATATATTTT. Protein product: CASSPPQAKSSGNTIYF.

The rearrangement uses TRBV5-1 and TRBJ2-2; TRBD2 might be the D (5 bases). This CDR3 is built from 16 residues. CDR1 and CDR2 (germline): SGHRS, YFSETQ. The ends were cut back, 6 bases at V and 5 bases at J, with 20 bases in the middle. CDR3 DNA: TGCGCCAGCACCAGAGAGGCACTAGGGATAACCGGGGAGCTGTTTTTT. It is translated as CASTREALGITGELFF.

This clone has more than one count but fewer than ten. J is TRBJ1-1 and V is TRBV20-1; the D is unclear. V was clipped by 6 bases and J by 3 bases, with 8 bases between them. The germline gives CDR1 DFQATT, CDR2 SNEGSKA (reference sequence). CDR3 length: 11 residues. As DNA, the CDR3 is TGCAGTGCCCACCAGGACACTGAAGCTTTCTTT. Translated: CSAHQDTEAFF.